This entry lists 20 T cell receptor beta chains sequenced from one sample in a study of blood T cell repertoires in COVID-19. The protocol was immunoSEQ multiplex PCR, while the TCRdb copy is restricted to in-frame clones and leaves out a portion. This table has roughly 260,000 clones, about nine tenths appearing once. Sequenced: peripheral blood. The receptors derive from a woman aged 45-59 years who had recovered from COVID-19.

The rearrangement uses TRBV15 and TRBJ2-1, with 11 positions matching TRBD2. There are 20 residues in the CDR3. J gave up 0 bases and V 1 base, and 11 bases lay outside the gene matches. The germline CDR1 and CDR2 sequences are LNHNV and YYDKDF (reference sequence). Here the CDR3 reads CATSRGRIGLAGSSYNEQFF. The DNA of the CDR3 is TGTGCCACCAGCAGAGGAAGAATAGGACTAGCGGGCAGCTCCTACAATGAGCAGTTCTTC. Combining the CDR3 with reference TRBV15 and TRBJ2-1 gives the whole variable domain DAMVIQNPRYQVTQFGKPVTLSCSQTLNHNVMYWYQQKSSQAPKLLFHYYDKDFNNEADTPDNFQSRRPNTSFCFLDIRSPGLGDTAMYLCATSRGRIGLAGSSYNEQFFGPGTRLTVL.

This sequence joins TRBV6-1 and TRBJ2-7; 7 nucleotides align to TRBD1. Trimming at V came to 1 base and at J to 1 base, leaving 7 bases not matched to a gene. The CDR3 is made up of 16 amino acids. Germline assignment: CDR1 MNHNS and CDR2 SASEGT. The CDR3 DNA reads as TGTGCCAGCAGTGAAGTCGGGACAGCGCTTTCCTACGAGCAGTACTTC. Translated: CASSEVGTALSYEQYF.

In nucleotides, the CDR3 is TGTGCCTCGCCCGATGTGACGGGTAATGAAAAACTGTTTTTT. Encoded protein: CASPDVTGNEKLFF. V usage is TRBV30 and J usage is TRBJ1-4; D gene ambiguous. The CDR3 sequence is 14 residues long. V was pared by 7 bases and J by 4 bases, with 16 bases between. Germline CDR1 reads GTSNPN; CDR2 reads SVGIG (reference sequence).

The chain is built from TRBV5-4 and TRBJ1-1, with a weak D call TRBD1 (6 bases). The CDR3 consists of 16 residues. Per germline, CDR1 SGHNT and CDR2 YYREEE (reference sequence). V was pared by 0 bases and J by 3 bases, with 15 bases between. CDR3 loop: CASSLVGGAGDTEAFF. CDR3 nucleotides: TGTGCCAGCAGCTTGGTTGGGGGCGCGGGTGACACTGAAGCTTTCTTT.

V gene TRBV9 combines with J gene TRBJ2-5; TRBD1 matches at 9 bases. Trimming cost V 4 bases and J 5 bases; bases outside gene matches: 15. The CDR3 totals 17 residues. Germline CDR1 SGDLS, CDR2 YYNGEE. The CDR3 DNA is TGTGCCAGCAGCCCCAGGACAGGGGACGGAGTTATGGAGACCCAGTACTTC. Its translation: CASSPRTGDGVMETQYF.

The J gene is TRBJ1-3, the V gene TRBV30; 7 nucleotides align to TRBD1. CDR1 is GTSNPN and CDR2 is SVGIG in the germline V gene (reference sequence). V lost 2 bases, J lost 4 bases, and 5 bases stayed unmatched. The CDR3 totals 14 residues. The CDR3 coding sequence is TGTGCCTGGAGTCTAACAGGGGCGGGAAACACCATATATTTT. It encodes CAWSLTGAGNTIYF.

This clone was recorded once. The chain has TRBV7-6 and TRBJ2-1; 9 bases align to TRBD1. The CDR3 extends over 15 amino acids. CDR1 is SGHVS, CDR2 FNYEAQ, per germline. Trimming cost V 5 bases and J 7 bases; bases outside gene matches: 9. In DNA form, the CDR3 reads TGTGCCAGCAGCGGAGGGACAGGGATGGGGAATGAGCAGTTCTTC. Translating it yields CASSGGTGMGNEQFF.

J is TRBJ1-2 and V is TRBV27; 8 bases map to TRBD1. Per germline, CDR1 MNHEY and CDR2 SMNVEV (reference sequence). The CDR3 covers 13 residues. V trimming: 6 bases; J trimming: 6 bases; junction bases outside the gene matches: 6. The CDR3 region has the DNA TGTGCCAGCAGGGACAGGGCAACGGATGGCTACACCTTC. Amino acid sequence: CASRDRATDGYTF.

This chain uses TRBV9 with TRBJ2-7; D is unresolved. The CDR3 covers 13 residues. CDR1 and CDR2 from the germline V gene are SGDLS and YYNGEE. V dropped 1 base and J dropped 0 bases, with 5 bases sitting between them. The CDR3 bases are TGTGCCAGCAGCGTAACGAGCTCCTACGAGCAGTACTTC. Protein product: CASSVTSSYEQYF.

This chain uses TRBV2 with TRBJ1-1, with TRBD1 matching 8 bases. J lost 10 bases, V lost 7 bases, and 5 bases had no gene match. Germline V lookup: CDR1 SNHLY, CDR2 FYNNEI. The CDR3 is 11 amino acids. Here the CDR3 reads CASIFGQGAFF. The CDR3 DNA follows: TGTGCCAGCATTTTCGGACAGGGAGCTTTCTTT.

The chain couples TRBV7-9 to TRBJ2-1; no clear D gene. This CDR3 contains 12 residues. Trimming stripped 2 bases from V and 8 bases from J, with 7 bases between. From germline, CDR1 is SEHNR and CDR2 FQNEAQ (reference sequence). CDR3 bases: TGTGCCAGCAGCTTAATTCTACATGAGCAGTTCTTC. Amino acid sequence: CASSLILHEQFF.

The rearrangement uses TRBV2 and TRBJ1-4, with 9 bases that match TRBD1. The CDR3 is 18 amino acids. Germline trimming cut 4 bases from V and 6 bases from J; bases unmatched to any gene: 15. Germline V gives CDR1 SNHLY, CDR2 FYNNEI. This CDR3 is CASSARSGQGLPDEKLFF. Written as DNA, the CDR3 is TGTGCCAGCAGTGCACGGAGTGGACAGGGGCTTCCCGATGAAAAACTGTTTTTT.

J is TRBJ1-1 and V is TRBV5-4; the D is unclear. The length of the CDR3 is 14 residues. Germline V gene lookup returns CDR1 SGHNT and CDR2 YYREEE (reference sequence). Trimming removed 2 bases at V and 6 bases at J, with 14 bases between. Written as DNA, the CDR3 is TGTGCCAGCAGCTTCAGAGAGGGATATCCTGAAGCTTTCTTT. Protein: CASSFREGYPEAFF.

CDR3 DNA sequence: TGTGCCAGCGGCCCCCTTGGGAGGGAGCAGTACTTC. Protein sequence: CASGPLGREQYF. The chain couples TRBV6-2 or TRBV6-3 to TRBJ2-7; D is possibly TRBD2 (6 bases). CDR1 is MNHEY, CDR2 SVGEGT, per germline. This CDR3 has 12 residues. V dropped 8 bases and J dropped 7 bases, with 15 bases sitting between them.

V gene TRBV18 combines with J gene TRBJ1-1; 9 nucleotides align to TRBD1. The CDR3 has 14 residues. V was pared by 5 bases and J by 5 bases, with 6 bases of the junction left unmatched. Germline-derived CDR1 and CDR2 are KGHSH and LQKENI. CDR3 amino acids: CASSTGTGRTEAFF. The CDR3 nucleotides are TGTGCCAGCTCAACCGGGACAGGGAGGACTGAAGCTTTCTTT.

The V call is TRBV6-2 or TRBV6-3, the J call TRBJ2-3; the D gene is possibly TRBD1 (6 bases). Germline V gives CDR1 MNHEY, CDR2 SVGEGT. With 2 bases removed from V and 0 bases from J, the gap between germline ends came to 9 bases. There are 15 residues in the CDR3. The CDR3 nucleotides are TGTGCCAGCAGTTACGACAGGCTAAGCACAGATACGCAGTATTTT. This gives the protein CASSYDRLSTDTQYF.

The chain combines TRBV6-5 with TRBJ1-3, with TRBD1 identical over 7 bases. Germline-derived CDR1 and CDR2 are MNHEY and SVGAGI. The CDR3 has 15 residues. After removal of 6 bases from V and 4 bases from J, the junction contained 9 bases not matched to a gene. The CDR3 region has the DNA TGTGCCAGCAGAGGGACAGCCCTTGCAGGAAACACCATATATTTT. This sequence encodes CASRGTALAGNTIYF.

This clone was detected only once. This chain connects TRBV6-2 or TRBV6-3 to TRBJ1-1; D is perhaps TRBD1 (5 bases). Between the trimmed V and J ends, which lost 3 bases and 2 bases, there was a span of 19 bases. Germline V lookup: CDR1 MNHEY, CDR2 SVGEGT. The CDR3 is made up of 17 amino acids. In nucleotides, the CDR3 is TGTGCCAGCAGTTATCAGGCCGGTAAAGGGGAAAACACTGAAGCTTTCTTT. Translated, it gives CASSYQAGKGENTEAFF.

This chain joins TRBV20-1 and TRBJ1-2; D is ambiguous. This CDR3 spans 14 amino acids. V gave up 3 bases and J gave up 7 bases, with 18 bases separating them. From germline, CDR1 is DFQATT and CDR2 SNEGSKA (reference sequence). CDR3 coding DNA: TGCAGTGCTAGTTTTGGTGGGCCACGGTTTGGCTACACCTTC. Protein sequence: CSASFGGPRFGYTF.

This clone has only a few counts. V and J are TRBV10-3 and TRBJ1-2; TRBD1 might be the D (6 bases). Germline CDR1 is ENHRY and CDR2 is SYGVKD. This CDR3 region has 14 residues. The V end was cut by 4 bases, the J end by 4 bases, with 13 bases between. The CDR3 spells CAISVEPGVYGYTF. Here the CDR3 DNA reads TGTGCCATCAGTGTGGAACCAGGGGTCTATGGCTACACCTTC.